This T cell receptor beta chain comes out of a study of blood T cell repertoires in COVID-19 (dated by TCRdb to the early 2020s). For the wider study: Collaborator samples came from the United States, Italy and Spain and covered acute and convalescent phases of COVID-19. A freely available public database, intended as a resource for researchers studying the immune response to SARS-CoV-2, is where the repertoires were released. Subjects who had been exposed to COVID-19, were actively infected with it, or had recovered from it provided the deeply sampled blood TCRbeta repertoires that made up the dataset. The material from the prospective study consisted of cDNA or gDNA derived from T cells, B-cell-depleted T cells, or PBMCs. Where HLA class I and class II types were available, the types were taken from metadata supplied by the sample provider, not from assay-based typing. The samples were drawn from the first 160 participants of the ongoing ImmuneRACE study and from 950 to 1,500 subjects provided by 6 global collaborators. A de-identified subject ID, COVID-19 status, age in years and sex were almost always included in the sample metadata. Summary of the overall study and its limitations: How much clinical and demographic metadata was included differed by source and by participant, and the metadata was provided uncurated.

One collaborating source in Seattle enrolled patients during active infection and followed them longitudinally through the course of disease. Whole blood was collected in K2EDTA tubes by collaborating institutions according to the institutions' own protocols. For TCRbeta analysis, collaborators shipped samples in one of three forms: frozen whole blood, isolated PBMCs, or DNA extracted from either of those sample types. Reading the germline V gene (reference sequence) gives CDR1 LNHNV and CDR2 YYDKDF. Spanning cysteine to phenylalanine, the CDR3 consists of 14 amino acids. Of all the DNA, just the CDR3 is kept, 42 bases in frame from base 1. V sheds 0 bases and J sheds 2 bases, leaving 7 bases between their ends. For this clone: There is no known antigen for this receptor. One base away there is no much larger clone; base qualities are not given.

TCRbeta CDR3 regions were amplified from genomic DNA by means of the immunoSEQ Assay, a bias-controlled multiplex PCR. The paper's data handling went like this. Nucleated cell counts per sample were estimated from amplification of reference gene primers within the assay. To quantify the absolute abundance of each unique TCRbeta CDR3 rearrangement, sequence reads were collapsed and filtered. For each sample, productive Simpson clonality was calculated as the square root of Simpson's diversity index over productive rearrangements. The immuneACCESS repertoire file appears here via TCRdb, limited to in-frame rearrangements. These files lack a portion of the clones; in checked studies, under half of the deficit traces to unresolved V genes, and the cause of the others is not known. The V and J calls and clone size were taken over from that table, and D and trimming were inferred from the DNA. Here the sample has more than 300,000 clones; roughly 88% occur a single time. In total, the top ten clones hold 1.6% of the sample.

Material: peripheral blood. The V and J genes are TRBV15 and TRBJ2-5, and TRBD1 may be the D gene, going by 5 matching bases. The clonotype was recovered from a woman aged 30 to 39 with COVID-19, enrolled during active disease. Here the CDR3 is given as CATSRDTGQETQYF. The nucleotide sequence is given as TGTGCCACCAGCAGAGACACAGGTCAAGAGACCCAGTACTTC.